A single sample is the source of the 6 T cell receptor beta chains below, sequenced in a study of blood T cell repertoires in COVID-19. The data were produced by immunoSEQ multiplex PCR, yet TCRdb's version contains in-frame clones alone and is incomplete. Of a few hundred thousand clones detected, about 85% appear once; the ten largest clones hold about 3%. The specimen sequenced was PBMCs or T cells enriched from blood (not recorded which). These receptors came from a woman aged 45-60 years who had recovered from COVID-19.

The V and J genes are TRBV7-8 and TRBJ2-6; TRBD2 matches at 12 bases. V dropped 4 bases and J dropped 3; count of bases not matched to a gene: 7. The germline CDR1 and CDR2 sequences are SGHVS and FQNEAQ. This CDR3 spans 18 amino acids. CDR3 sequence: CASSSYRLAGVGANVLTF. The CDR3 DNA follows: TGTGCCAGCAGCTCCTATCGACTAGCGGGAGTTGGGGCCAACGTCCTGACTTTC.

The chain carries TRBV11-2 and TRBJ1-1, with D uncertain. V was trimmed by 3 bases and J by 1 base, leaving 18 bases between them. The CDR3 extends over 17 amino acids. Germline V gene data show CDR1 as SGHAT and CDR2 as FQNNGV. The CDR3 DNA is TGTGCCAGCAGCTTCGCCAGTGGTTGGCCACGGAACACTGAAGCTTTCTTT. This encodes CASSFASGWPRNTEAFF.

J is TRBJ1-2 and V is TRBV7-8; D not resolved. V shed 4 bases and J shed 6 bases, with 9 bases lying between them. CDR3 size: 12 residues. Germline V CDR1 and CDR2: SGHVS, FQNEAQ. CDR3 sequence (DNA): TGTGCCAGCAGCTCCCATCCGGATGGCTACACCTTC. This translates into CASSSHPDGYTF. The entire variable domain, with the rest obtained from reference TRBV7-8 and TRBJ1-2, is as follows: GAGVSQSPRYKVAKRGQDVALRCDPISGHVSLFWYQQALGQGPEFLTYFQNEAQLDKSGLPSDRFFAERPEGSVSTLKIQRTQQEDSAVYLCASSSHPDGYTFGSGTRLTVV.

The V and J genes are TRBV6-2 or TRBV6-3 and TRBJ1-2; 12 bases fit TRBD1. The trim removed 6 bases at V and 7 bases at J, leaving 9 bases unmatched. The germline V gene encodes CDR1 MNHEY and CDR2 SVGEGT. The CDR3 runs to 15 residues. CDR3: CASSRRDRGLGGYTF. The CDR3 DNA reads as TGTGCCAGCAGCCGCCGGGACAGGGGGCTCGGTGGCTACACCTTC.

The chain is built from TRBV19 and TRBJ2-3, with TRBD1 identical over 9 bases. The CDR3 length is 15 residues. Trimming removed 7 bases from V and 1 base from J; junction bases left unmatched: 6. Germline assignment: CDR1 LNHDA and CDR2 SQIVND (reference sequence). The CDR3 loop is CASTARDRGTDTQYF. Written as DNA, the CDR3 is TGTGCCAGTACCGCGCGGGACAGGGGCACAGATACGCAGTATTTT.

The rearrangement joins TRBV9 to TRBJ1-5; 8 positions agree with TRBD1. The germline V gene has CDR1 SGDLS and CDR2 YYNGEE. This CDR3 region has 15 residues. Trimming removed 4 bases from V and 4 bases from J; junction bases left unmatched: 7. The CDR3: CASSPTDRENQPQHF. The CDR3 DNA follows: TGTGCCAGCAGCCCAACGGACAGGGAAAATCAGCCCCAGCATTTT. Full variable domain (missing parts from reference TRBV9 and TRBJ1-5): DSGVTQTPKHLITATGQRVTLRCSPRSGDLSVYWYQQSLDQGLQFLIQYYNGEERAKGNILERFSAQQFPDLHSELNLSSLELGDSALYFCASSPTDRENQPQHFGDGTRLSIL.